This TCR beta chain was profiled in a study of cytomegalovirus exposure and HLA in healthy donors. Study-wide results and limits: In an earlier analysis, in 540 or so donors, most V segments appeared productive either ~90% or ~30% of the time.

For this clone: Antigen: not known.

The PCR contained 60 Vbeta and 13 Jbeta primers. Clones were read by immunoSEQ multiplex PCR, and TCRdb kept only the in-frame ones, dropping some. The data contain about 180,000 clones, around 80% of them singletons. The J segment lost 6 bases and the V segment lost 1 base, leaving 5 bases of the junction unmatched. The CDR3 has 14 residues. Germline loops: CDR1 GTSNPN, CDR2 SVGIG (reference sequence). The chain recombines TRBV30 with TRBJ2-3; 9 positions match TRBD2. The sequencing input was PBMCs. This receptor was obtained from a girl aged 2 to 9 in good health and CMV-seropositive. The CDR3 reads CAWSGGLAWDTQYF. DNA for the CDR3: TGTGCCTGGAGTGGGGGACTAGCTTGGGATACGCAGTATTTT.